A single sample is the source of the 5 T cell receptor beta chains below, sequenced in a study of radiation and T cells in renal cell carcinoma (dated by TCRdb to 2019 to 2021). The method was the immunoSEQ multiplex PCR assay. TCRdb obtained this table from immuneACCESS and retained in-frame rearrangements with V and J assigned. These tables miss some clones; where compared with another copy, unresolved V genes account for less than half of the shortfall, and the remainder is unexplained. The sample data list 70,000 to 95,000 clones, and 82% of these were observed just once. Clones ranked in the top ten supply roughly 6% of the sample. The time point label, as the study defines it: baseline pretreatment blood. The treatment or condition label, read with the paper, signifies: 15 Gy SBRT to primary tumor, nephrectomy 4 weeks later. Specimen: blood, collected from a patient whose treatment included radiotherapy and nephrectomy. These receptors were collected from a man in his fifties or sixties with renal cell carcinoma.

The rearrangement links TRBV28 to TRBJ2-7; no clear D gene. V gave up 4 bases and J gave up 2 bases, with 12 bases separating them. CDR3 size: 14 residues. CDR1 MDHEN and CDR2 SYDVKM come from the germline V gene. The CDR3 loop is CASSYFDLAYEQYF. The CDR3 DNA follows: TGTGCCAGCAGTTACTTCGACCTAGCCTACGAGCAGTACTTC.

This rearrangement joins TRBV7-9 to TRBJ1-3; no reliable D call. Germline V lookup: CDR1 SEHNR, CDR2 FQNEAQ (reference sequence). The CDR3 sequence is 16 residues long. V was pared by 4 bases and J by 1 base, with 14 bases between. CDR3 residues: CASSSHQVFSGNTIYF. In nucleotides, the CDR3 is TGTGCCAGCAGCTCCCATCAGGTTTTTTCTGGAAACACCATATATTTT.

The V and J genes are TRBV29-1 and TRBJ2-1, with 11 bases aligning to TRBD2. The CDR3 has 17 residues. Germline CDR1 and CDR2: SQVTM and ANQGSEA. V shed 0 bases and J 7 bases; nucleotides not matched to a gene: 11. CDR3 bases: TGCAGCGTTGAAGATCCACTCACTAGCGGGAGTGCGAATGAGCAGTTCTTC. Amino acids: CSVEDPLTSGSANEQFF.

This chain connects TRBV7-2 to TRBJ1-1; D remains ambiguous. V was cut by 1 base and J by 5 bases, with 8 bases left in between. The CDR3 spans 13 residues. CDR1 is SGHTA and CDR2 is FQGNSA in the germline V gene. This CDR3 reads CASSLGHGTEAFF. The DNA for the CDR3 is TGTGCCAGCAGCTTAGGACACGGGACTGAAGCTTTCTTT.

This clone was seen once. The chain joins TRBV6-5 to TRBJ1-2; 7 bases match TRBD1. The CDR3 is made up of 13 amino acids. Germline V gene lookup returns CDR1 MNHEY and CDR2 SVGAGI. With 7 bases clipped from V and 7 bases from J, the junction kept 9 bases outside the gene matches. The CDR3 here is CASTRQGRGGYTF. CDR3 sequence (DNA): TGTGCCAGCACTCGACAGGGAAGGGGTGGCTACACCTTC.